Listed here are 9 T cell receptor beta chains from one sample, sequenced in a study of blood T cell repertoires in COVID-19. Only in-frame clones appear in the TCRdb table, and some are missing; sequencing was by immunoSEQ multiplex PCR. Of 95,000 to 120,000 clones in the sample, roughly 85% were seen once. The source material was peripheral blood. These receptors were collected from a human donor in a cohort sampled during active COVID-19.

This sequence joins TRBV10-3 and TRBJ2-3, with D maybe TRBD1 (5 bases). CDR3 length: 16 residues. V lost 6 bases, J lost 0 bases, and 16 bases lay in between. Germline V CDR1 and CDR2: ENHRY, SYGVKD. The CDR3 sequence: CAISPRQSASTDTQYF. The CDR3 DNA follows: TGTGCCATCAGCCCTAGACAGAGCGCTAGCACAGATACGCAGTATTTT.

This sequence joins TRBV6-2 or TRBV6-3 and TRBJ2-7, with TRBD2 matching 9 bases. V trimming: 0 bases; J trimming: 3 bases; junction bases outside the gene matches: 15. Per germline, CDR1 MNHEY and CDR2 SVGEGT. The CDR3 covers 19 residues. DNA for the CDR3: TGTGCCAGCAGTTACTCTCCGGGGACTAGCCTTAGCCAAGTCTACGAGCAGTACTTC. Translated: CASSYSPGTSLSQVYEQYF.

The chain employs TRBV7-2 and TRBJ2-1; a weak D match, TRBD1 (6 bases). Germline CDR1 and CDR2: SGHTA and FQGNSA. Trimming cost V 4 bases and J 6 bases, with 13 bases left between them. CDR3 length: 14 residues. The CDR3 DNA follows: TGTGCCAGCAGCTCTTACAGGGAGTTCAATGAGCAGTTCTTC. Translation gives CASSSYREFNEQFF.

V and J are TRBV7-3 and TRBJ1-6; 7 nucleotides line up with TRBD1. This CDR3 spans 14 amino acids. Germline CDR1 reads SGHTA; CDR2 reads FQGTGA. V dropped 5 bases and J dropped 6; count of bases not matched to a gene: 4. This CDR3 reads CASSTGEPNSPLHF. CDR3 nucleotides: TGTGCCAGCAGCACAGGGGAGCCTAATTCACCCCTCCACTTT.

V gene TRBV14 combines with J gene TRBJ1-5, with TRBD1 matching over 9 bases. Losses at the gene ends were 0 bases for V and 0 bases for J; bases not matched to a gene: 12. CDR1 is SGHDN and CDR2 is FVKESK in the germline V gene. The CDR3 runs to 20 residues. CDR3 loop: CASSQDLDGTGPYSNQPQHF. CDR3 in DNA: TGTGCCAGCAGCCAAGATTTAGATGGGACAGGGCCTTATAGCAATCAGCCCCAGCATTTT.

J is TRBJ1-1 and V is TRBV18; D is unclear. There are 14 residues in the CDR3. Germline assignment: CDR1 KGHSH and CDR2 LQKENI. The germline V and J ends were trimmed by 2 bases and 2 bases, with 9 bases remaining between them. The CDR3 protein is CASSPSGGNTEAFF. The CDR3 bases are TGTGCCAGCTCACCAAGTGGAGGAAACACTGAAGCTTTCTTT. Variable domain in full (rest from reference TRBV18 and TRBJ1-1): NAGVMQNPRHLVRRRGQEARLRCSPMKGHSHVYWYRQLPEEGLKFMVYLQKENIIDESGMPKERFSAEFPKEGPSILRIQQVVRGDSAAYFCASSPSGGNTEAFFGQGTRLTVV.

The V call is TRBV2, the J call TRBJ2-7; 10 bases map to TRBD1. V shed 6 bases and J 2 bases; nucleotides not matched to a gene: 7. The CDR3 totals 15 residues. The germline CDR1 and CDR2 sequences are SNHLY and FYNNEI. The chain's CDR3 is CASSPDRGRTYEQYF. The CDR3 nucleotides are TGTGCCAGCAGCCCCGACAGGGGGCGAACCTACGAGCAGTACTTC.

This clone has more than one count but fewer than ten. The chain is built from TRBV6-6 and TRBJ1-4; D unclear. Germline loops: CDR1 MNHNY, CDR2 SVGAGI (reference sequence). Deletions cut 2 bases from V and 7 bases from J, with 17 bases between. The CDR3 length is 16 residues. The CDR3 spells CASSYTSGSSGEKLFF. DNA for the CDR3: TGTGCCAGCAGTTACACCTCCGGGAGTAGCGGTGAAAAACTGTTTTTT.

The chain joins TRBV11-2 to TRBJ1-2; D may be TRBD1 (5 bases). CDR1 and CDR2 (germline): SGHAT, FQNNGV. The CDR3 runs to 15 residues. V gave up 1 base and J gave up 5 bases, with 14 bases separating them. The CDR3 DNA reads as TGTGCCAGCAGCTTAGCAGGCACAGGAAGGTATGGCTACACCTTC. Translation gives CASSLAGTGRYGYTF.